The clone carrying this T cell receptor (beta chain) was seen a few times. Its target is unknown. The data derive from a study of beta chain features in type 1 diabetes. Turning to the study itself: All samples yielded around 99 million examined sorted cells.

Trimming at V came to 5 bases and at J to 1 base, leaving 10 bases not matched to a gene. The CDR3 runs 17 residues. Germline V gene data show CDR1 as SGHTA and CDR2 as FQGTGA. Investigators reverse transcribed all isolated RNA, so they sequenced expressed TCRB transcripts. Produced via immunoSEQ multiplex PCR; TCRdb's table is partial and in-frame only. The table shows around 400,000 clones, with over 9.5% occurring only once. Blood was drawn once from each donor into heparinised tubes. The draws averaged about 110 mL. Cells sorted by CD45RO/CCR7/CD25/CD127/CD95/CD27 comprised CD4+ naive, central memory, regulatory and stem cell-like memory cells. The study's findings and limits: The study found moderately but significantly shorter TCRB CDR3s in all four CD4+ subsets of Type 1 diabetes patients.

This clonotype was sampled from a man between 18 and 29 years old in good health. Sequenced: naive CD4+ T cells from blood. V usage is TRBV7-3 and J usage is TRBJ1-2, with 10 bases identical to TRBD1. The DNA for the CDR3 is TGTGCCAGCAGCCCCGGGACAGGGGTCACCGATAACTATGGCTACACCTTC. This encodes CASSPGTGVTDNYGYTF.